Presented here are 5 T cell receptor beta chains from one specimen sequenced in a study of blood T cell repertoires in COVID-19. Repertoires were generated with immunoSEQ multiplex PCR, while TCRdb's copy carries only in-frame clones and drops some. The repertoire holds 9,000 to 15,000 clones, with around 80% as singletons. The sample taken for sequencing was peripheral blood. These receptors came from a man older than 75 with acute or convalescent COVID-19.

The chain has TRBV28 and TRBJ2-7; TRBD1 matches 8 bases. The V gene end was trimmed by 6 bases and the J gene end by 4 bases; junction bases not matched to a gene: 8. This CDR3 is 14 amino acids long. The germline CDR1 and CDR2 sequences are MDHEN and SYDVKM. The CDR3 reads CASRMTGAAYEQYF. The CDR3 coding sequence is TGTGCCAGCAGGATGACAGGGGCCGCATACGAGCAGTACTTC.

J is TRBJ1-5 and V is TRBV6-1; 9 nucleotides match TRBD1. CDR3 length: 19 residues. Germline CDR1 and CDR2: MNHNS and SASEGT. V trimming: 2 bases; J trimming: 6 bases; junction bases outside the gene matches: 17. The CDR3 nucleotides are TGTGCCAGCAGTGAATCGACGACAGGGGGTTTGAGAAGTGGTCAGCCCCAGCATTTT. Translated: CASSESTTGGLRSGQPQHF.

This clone was found once. The chain is built from TRBV7-9 and TRBJ2-7, with D hard to call. Germline CDR1 is SEHNR and CDR2 is FQNEAQ (reference sequence). The CDR3 runs 14 residues. V lost 5 bases and J 5 bases, leaving 16 bases between the germline ends. The CDR3: CASSPGAGSHEQYF. CDR3 nucleotides: TGTGCCAGCAGCCCAGGCGCAGGATCCCACGAGCAGTACTTC. Variable domain in full (rest from reference TRBV7-9 and TRBJ2-7): DTGVSQNPRHKITKRGQNVTFRCDPISEHNRLYWYRQTLGQGPEFLTYFQNEAQLEKSRLLSDRFSAERPKGSFSTLEIQRTEQGDSAMYLCASSPGAGSHEQYFGPGTRLTVT.

J is TRBJ1-5 and V is TRBV19; 12 nucleotides match TRBD1. The V gene end was trimmed by 1 base and the J gene end by 4 bases; junction bases not matched to a gene: 2. CDR1 is LNHDA and CDR2 is SQIVND in the germline V gene (reference sequence). CDR3 length equals 16 residues. CDR3 sequence reads: CASSIGDRGRNQPQHF. CDR3 nucleotide sequence: TGTGCCAGTAGTATAGGGGACAGGGGGCGTAATCAGCCCCAGCATTTT.

V is TRBV9 and J is TRBJ2-7; D might be TRBD1 (5 bases). Germline CDR1 reads SGDLS; CDR2 reads YYNGEE. The CDR3 is made up of 15 amino acids. V lost 3 bases, J lost 4 bases, and 17 bases lay in between. CDR3 amino acids: CASSEPLQTVYEQYF. As DNA, the CDR3 is TGTGCCAGCAGCGAGCCCCTGCAGACAGTTTACGAGCAGTACTTC.